This T cell receptor (beta chain) derives from a study of OX40 agonist ivuxolimab in advanced cancers. Study in general: Ivuxolimab, an agonist antibody against OX40 (CD134), was given to patients. Administration of intravenous ivuxolimab to patients occurred every 2 weeks at 0.01 to 10 mg/kg.

Only in-frame clones appear in the TCRdb table, and some are missing; sequencing was by immunoSEQ multiplex PCR. The sample consists of nearly 65,000 clones, roughly nine tenths of them appearing once. The CDR3 extends over 16 amino acids. The V and J ends lost 5 bases and 4 bases respectively, with 15 bases between them. The germline gives CDR1 SNHLY, CDR2 FYNNEI. Blood draws occurred at baseline, cycle 4 day 1, and cycle 7 day 1. Findings and limits, study-wide: CD8+ T cells averaged more expanded clones than CD4+.

About this clone itself: Its antigen is currently unknown.

The TCR sequence derives from an adult with an advanced solid tumor such as melanoma, head and neck, liver or kidney cancer. Sample: CD4+ or CD8+ T cells sorted from blood, taken in a trial of the OX40 agonist ivuxolimab. The genes are TRBV2 and TRBJ2-6; D gene ambiguous. Here the CDR3 DNA reads TGTGCCAGCAGTCAAGGGTCAGGTTCAGGGGCCAACGTCCTGACTTTC. This translates into CASSQGSGSGANVLTF.